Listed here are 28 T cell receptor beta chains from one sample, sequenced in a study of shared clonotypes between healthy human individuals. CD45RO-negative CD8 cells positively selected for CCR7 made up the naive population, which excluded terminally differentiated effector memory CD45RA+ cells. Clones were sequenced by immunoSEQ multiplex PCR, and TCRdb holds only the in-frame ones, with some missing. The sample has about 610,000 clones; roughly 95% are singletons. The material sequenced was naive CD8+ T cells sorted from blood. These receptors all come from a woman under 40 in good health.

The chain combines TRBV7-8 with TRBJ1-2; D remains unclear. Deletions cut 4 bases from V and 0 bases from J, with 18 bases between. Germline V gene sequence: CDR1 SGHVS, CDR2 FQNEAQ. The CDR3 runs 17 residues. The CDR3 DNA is TGTGCCAGCAGCTCTTACAGAGGTCGGCCACCTAACTATGGCTACACCTTC. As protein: CASSSYRGRPPNYGYTF.

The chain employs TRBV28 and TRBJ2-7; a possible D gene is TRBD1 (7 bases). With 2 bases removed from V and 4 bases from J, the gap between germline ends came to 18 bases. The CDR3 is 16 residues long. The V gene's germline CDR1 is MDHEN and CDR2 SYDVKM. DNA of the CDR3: TGTGCCAGCAGTTTAGGGTTTTCAGGGGGGACTTACGAGCAGTACTTC. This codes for CASSLGFSGGTYEQYF.

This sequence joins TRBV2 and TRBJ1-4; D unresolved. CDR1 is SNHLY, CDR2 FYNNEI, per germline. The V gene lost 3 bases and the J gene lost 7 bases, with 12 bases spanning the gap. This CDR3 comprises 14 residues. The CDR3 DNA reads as TGTGCCAGCAGTGATTGGTCAGTAACTGAAAAACTGTTTTTT. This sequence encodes CASSDWSVTEKLFF.

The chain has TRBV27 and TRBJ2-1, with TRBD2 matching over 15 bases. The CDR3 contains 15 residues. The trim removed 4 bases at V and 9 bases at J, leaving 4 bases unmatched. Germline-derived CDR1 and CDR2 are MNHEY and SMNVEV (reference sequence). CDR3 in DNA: TGTGCCAGCAGTTCCGGGACTAGCGGGAGGACTGAGCAGTTCTTC. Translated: CASSSGTSGRTEQFF.

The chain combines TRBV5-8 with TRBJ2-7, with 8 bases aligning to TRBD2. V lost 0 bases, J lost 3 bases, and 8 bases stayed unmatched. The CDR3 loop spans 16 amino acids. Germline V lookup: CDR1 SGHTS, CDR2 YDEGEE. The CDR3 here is CASSLAFTSGYYEQYF. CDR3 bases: TGTGCCAGCAGCTTGGCTTTCACTAGCGGTTACTACGAGCAGTACTTC.

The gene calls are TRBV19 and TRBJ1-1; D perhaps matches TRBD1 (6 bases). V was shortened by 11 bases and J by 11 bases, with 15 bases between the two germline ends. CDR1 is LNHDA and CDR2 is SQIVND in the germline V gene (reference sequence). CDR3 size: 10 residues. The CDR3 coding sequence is TGTGCCTCGAGGGGGGGTAAGGCTTTCTTT. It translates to CASRGGKAFF.

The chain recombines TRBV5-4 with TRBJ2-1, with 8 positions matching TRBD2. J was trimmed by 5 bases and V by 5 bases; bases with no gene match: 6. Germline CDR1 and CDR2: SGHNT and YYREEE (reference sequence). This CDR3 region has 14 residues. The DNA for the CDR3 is TGTGCCAGCAGTTTTAGCGGGAAGGACAATGAGCAGTTCTTC. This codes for CASSFSGKDNEQFF.

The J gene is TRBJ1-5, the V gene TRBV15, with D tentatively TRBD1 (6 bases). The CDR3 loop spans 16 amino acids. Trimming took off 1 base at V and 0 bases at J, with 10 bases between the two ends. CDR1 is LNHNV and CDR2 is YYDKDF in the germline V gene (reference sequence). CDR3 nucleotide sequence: TGTGCCACCAGCAGAGCCGGACAGTATAGCAATCAGCCCCAGCATTTT. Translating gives CATSRAGQYSNQPQHF.

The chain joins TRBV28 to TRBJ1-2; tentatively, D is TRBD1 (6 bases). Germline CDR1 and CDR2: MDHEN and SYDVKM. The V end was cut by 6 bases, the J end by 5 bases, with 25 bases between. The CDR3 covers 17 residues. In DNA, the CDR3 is TGTGCCAGCAGCCTGGGGGCAGGTGGGGGCCTTAGGTATGGCTACACCTTC. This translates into CASSLGAGGGLRYGYTF.

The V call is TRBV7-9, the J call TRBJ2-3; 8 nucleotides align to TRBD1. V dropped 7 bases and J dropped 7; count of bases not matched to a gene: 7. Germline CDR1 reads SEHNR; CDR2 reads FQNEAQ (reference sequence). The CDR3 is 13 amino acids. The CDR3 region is CASISRTGHTQYF. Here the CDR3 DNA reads TGTGCCAGCATCTCCCGGACAGGGCATACGCAGTATTTT.

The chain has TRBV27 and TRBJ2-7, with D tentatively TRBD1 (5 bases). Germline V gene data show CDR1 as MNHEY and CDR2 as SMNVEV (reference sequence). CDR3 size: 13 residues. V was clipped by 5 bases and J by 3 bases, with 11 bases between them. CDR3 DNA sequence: TGTGCCAGCAGTCGGACATCTATCTACGAGCAGTACTTC. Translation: CASSRTSIYEQYF.

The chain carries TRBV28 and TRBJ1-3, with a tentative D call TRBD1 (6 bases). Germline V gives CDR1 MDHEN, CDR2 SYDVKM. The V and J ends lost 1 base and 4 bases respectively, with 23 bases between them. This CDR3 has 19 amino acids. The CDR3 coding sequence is TGTGCCAGCAGTTTATTTCTCGGTCAGGGGAGTCCGAAGGGAAACACCATATATTTT. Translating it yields CASSLFLGQGSPKGNTIYF.

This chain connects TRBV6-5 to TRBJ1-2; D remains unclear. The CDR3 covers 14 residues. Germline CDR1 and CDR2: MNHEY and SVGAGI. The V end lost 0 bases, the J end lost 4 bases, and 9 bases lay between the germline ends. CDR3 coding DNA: TGTGCCAGCAGTTACTCGCCGGTATTCTATGGCTACACCTTC. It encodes CASSYSPVFYGYTF.

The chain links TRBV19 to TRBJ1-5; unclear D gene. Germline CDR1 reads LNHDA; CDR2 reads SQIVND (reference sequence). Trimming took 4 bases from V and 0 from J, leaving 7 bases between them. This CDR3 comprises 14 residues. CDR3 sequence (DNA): TGTGCCAGTAGTAATCAGATTAGCAATCAGCCCCAGCATTTT. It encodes CASSNQISNQPQHF.

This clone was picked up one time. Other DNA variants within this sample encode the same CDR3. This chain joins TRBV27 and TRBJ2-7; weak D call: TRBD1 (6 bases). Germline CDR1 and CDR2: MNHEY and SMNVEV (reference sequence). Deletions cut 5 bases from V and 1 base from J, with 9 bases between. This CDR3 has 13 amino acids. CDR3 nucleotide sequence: TGTGCCAGCAGTGGGACAACTTCCTACGAGCAGTACTTC. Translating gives CASSGTTSYEQYF.

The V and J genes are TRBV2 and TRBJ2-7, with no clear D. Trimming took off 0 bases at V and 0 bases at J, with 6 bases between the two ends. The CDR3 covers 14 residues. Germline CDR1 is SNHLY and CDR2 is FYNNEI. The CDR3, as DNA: TGTGCCAGCAGTGAAGCTGGCGTCTCCTACGAGCAGTACTTC. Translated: CASSEAGVSYEQYF.

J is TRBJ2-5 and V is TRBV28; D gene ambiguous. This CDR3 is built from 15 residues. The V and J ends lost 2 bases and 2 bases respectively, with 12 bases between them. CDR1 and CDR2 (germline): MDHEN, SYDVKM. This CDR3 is CASSLEGRLQETQYF. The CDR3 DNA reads TGTGCCAGCAGTTTAGAAGGGCGGTTACAAGAGACCCAGTACTTC. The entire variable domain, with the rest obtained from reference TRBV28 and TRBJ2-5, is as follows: DVKVTQSSRYLVKRTGEKVFLECVQDMDHENMFWYRQDPGLGLRLIYFSYDVKMKEKGDIPEGYSVSREKKERFSLILESASTNQTSMYLCASSLEGRLQETQYFGPGTRLLVL.

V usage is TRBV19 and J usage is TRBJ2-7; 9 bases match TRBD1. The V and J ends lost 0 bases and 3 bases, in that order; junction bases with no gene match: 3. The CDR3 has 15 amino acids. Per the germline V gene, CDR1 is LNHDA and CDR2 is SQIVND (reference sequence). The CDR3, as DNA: TGTGCCAGTAGTATAGATCTGGACAGGGGCTACGAGCAGTACTTC. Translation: CASSIDLDRGYEQYF.

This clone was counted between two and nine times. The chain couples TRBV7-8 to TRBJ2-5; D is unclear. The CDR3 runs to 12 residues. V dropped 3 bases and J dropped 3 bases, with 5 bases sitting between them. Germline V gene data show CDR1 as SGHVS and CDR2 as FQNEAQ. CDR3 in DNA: TGTGCCAGCAGCTTCACCGAAGAGACCCAGTACTTC. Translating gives CASSFTEETQYF. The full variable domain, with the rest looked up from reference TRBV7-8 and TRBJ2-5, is GAGVSQSPRYKVAKRGQDVALRCDPISGHVSLFWYQQALGQGPEFLTYFQNEAQLDKSGLPSDRFFAERPEGSVSTLKIQRTQQEDSAVYLCASSFTEETQYFGPGTRLLVL.

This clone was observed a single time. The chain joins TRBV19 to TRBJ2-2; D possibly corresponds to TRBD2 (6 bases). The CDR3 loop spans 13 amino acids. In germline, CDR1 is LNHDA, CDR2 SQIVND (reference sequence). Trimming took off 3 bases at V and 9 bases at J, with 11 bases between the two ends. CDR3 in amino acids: CASSIAAGRELFF. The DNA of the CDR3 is TGTGCCAGTAGTATTGCCGCGGGGCGGGAGCTGTTTTTT.

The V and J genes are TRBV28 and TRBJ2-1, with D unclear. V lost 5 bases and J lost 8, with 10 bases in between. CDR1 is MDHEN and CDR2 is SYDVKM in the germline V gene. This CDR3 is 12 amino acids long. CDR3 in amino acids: CASSPLIHEQFF. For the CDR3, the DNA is TGTGCCAGCAGTCCCCTAATCCATGAGCAGTTCTTC.

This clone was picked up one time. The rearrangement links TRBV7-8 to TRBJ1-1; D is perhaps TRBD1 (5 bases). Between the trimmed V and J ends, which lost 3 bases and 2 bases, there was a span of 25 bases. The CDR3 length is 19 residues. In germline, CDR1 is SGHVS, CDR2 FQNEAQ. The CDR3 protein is CASSFGHWTERSINTEAFF. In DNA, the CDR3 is TGTGCCAGCAGCTTCGGACATTGGACCGAGAGATCGATTAACACTGAAGCTTTCTTT.

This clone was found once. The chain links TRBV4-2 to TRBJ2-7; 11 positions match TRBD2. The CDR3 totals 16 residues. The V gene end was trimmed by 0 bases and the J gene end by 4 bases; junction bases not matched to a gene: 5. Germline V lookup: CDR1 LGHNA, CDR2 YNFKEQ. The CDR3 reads CASSQDQLAGVYEQYF. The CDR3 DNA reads TGTGCCAGCAGCCAAGATCAACTAGCGGGAGTATACGAGCAGTACTTC.

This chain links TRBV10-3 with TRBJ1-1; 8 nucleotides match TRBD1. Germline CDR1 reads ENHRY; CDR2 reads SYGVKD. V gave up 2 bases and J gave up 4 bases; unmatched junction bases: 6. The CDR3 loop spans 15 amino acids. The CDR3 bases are TGTGCCATCAGTGAGGACAGGGGAACAGTCACTGAAGCTTTCTTT. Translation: CAISEDRGTVTEAFF.

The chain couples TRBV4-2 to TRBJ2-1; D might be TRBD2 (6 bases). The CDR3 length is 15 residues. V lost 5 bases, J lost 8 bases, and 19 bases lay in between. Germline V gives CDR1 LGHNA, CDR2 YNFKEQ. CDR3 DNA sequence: TGTGCCAGCAGCTCCCGGGACTCTTCTTCGGATGAGCAGTTCTTC. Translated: CASSSRDSSSDEQFF.

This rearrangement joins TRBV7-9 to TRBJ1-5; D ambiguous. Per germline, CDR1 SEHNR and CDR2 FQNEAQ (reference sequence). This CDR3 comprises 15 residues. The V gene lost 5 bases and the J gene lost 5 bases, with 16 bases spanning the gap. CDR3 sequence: CASSHAVGSDQPQHF. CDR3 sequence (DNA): TGTGCCAGCAGCCACGCGGTCGGATCGGATCAGCCCCAGCATTTT.

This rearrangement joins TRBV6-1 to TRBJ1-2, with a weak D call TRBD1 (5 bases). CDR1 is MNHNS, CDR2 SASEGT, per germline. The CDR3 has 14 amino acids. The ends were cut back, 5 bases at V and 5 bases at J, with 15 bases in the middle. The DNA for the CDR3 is TGTGCCAGCAGTACCGGGGCCAGGCTGTATGGCTACACCTTC. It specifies CASSTGARLYGYTF.

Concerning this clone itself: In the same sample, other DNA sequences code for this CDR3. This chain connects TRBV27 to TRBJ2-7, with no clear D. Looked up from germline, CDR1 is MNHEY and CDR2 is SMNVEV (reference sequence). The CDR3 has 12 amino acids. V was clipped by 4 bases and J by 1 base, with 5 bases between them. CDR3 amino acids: CASSSSSYEQYF. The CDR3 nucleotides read TGTGCCAGCAGTTCCAGTTCCTACGAGCAGTACTTC.